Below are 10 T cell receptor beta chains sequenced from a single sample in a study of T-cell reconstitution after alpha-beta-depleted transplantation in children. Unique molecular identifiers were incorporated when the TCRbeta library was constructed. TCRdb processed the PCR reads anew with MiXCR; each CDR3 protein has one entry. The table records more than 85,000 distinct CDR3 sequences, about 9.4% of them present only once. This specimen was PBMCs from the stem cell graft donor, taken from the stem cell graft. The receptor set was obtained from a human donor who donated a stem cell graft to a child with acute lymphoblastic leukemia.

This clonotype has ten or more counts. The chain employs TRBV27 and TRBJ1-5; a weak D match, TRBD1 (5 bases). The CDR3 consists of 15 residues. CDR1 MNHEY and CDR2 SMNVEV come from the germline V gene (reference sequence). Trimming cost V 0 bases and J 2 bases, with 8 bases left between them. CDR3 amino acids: CASSLSGTRNQPQHF. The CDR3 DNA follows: TGTGCCAGCAGTTTATCTGGGACCCGCAATCAGCCCCAGCATTTT.

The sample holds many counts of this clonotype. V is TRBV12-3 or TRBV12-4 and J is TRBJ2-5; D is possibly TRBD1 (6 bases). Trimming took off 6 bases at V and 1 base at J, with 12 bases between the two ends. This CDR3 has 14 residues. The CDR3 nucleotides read TGTGCCAGCAGCCCACAGGGTGGCCAAGAGACCCAGTACTTC. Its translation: CASSPQGGQETQYF.

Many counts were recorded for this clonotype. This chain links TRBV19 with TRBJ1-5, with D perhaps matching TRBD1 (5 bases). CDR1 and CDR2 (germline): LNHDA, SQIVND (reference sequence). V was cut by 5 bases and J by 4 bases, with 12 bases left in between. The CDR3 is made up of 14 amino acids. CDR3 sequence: CASSFGPGNQPQHF. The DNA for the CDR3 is TGTGCCAGTAGTTTTGGACCAGGGAATCAGCCCCAGCATTTT.

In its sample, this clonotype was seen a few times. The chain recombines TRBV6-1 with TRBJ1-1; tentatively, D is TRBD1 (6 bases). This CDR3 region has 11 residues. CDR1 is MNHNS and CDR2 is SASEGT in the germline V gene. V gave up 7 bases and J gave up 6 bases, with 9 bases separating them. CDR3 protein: CASTDRSEAFF. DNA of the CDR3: TGTGCCAGCACCGACAGGTCTGAAGCTTTCTTT.

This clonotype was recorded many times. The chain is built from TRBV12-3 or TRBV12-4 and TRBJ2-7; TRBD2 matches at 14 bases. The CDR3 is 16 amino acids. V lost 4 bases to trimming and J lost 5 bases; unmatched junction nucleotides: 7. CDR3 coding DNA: TGTGCCAGCAGTTCCGGCGGGACTAGCGGGAGTAACGAGCAGTACTTC. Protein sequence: CASSSGGTSGSNEQYF.

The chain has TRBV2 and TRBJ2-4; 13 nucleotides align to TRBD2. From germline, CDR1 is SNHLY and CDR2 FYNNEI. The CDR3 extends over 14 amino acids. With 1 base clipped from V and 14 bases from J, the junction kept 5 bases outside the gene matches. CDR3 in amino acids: CASSEGLAGGLKYF. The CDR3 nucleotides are TGTGCCAGCAGTGAAGGACTAGCGGGAGGTCTTAAGTACTTC.

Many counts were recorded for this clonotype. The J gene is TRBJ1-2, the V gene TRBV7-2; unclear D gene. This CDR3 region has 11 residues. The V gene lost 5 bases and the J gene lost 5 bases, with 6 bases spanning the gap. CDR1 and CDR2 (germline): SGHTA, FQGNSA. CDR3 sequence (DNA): TGTGCCAGCAGCCCCGGATATGGCTACACCTTC. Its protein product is CASSPGYGYTF.

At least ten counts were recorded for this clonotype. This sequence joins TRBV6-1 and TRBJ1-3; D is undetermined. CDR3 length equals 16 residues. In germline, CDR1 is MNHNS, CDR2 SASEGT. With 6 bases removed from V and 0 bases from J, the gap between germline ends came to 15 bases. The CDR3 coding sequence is TGTGCCAGCAGACCCATAGACCCGAGCTCTGGAAACACCATATATTTT. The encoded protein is CASRPIDPSSGNTIYF.

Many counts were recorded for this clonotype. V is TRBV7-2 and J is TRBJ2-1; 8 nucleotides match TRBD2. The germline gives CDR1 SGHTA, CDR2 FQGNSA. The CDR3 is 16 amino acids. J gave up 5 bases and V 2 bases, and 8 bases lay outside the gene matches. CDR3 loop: CASSLRPEGLDNEQFF. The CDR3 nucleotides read TGTGCCAGCAGCTTACGCCCCGAGGGACTAGACAATGAGCAGTTCTTC.

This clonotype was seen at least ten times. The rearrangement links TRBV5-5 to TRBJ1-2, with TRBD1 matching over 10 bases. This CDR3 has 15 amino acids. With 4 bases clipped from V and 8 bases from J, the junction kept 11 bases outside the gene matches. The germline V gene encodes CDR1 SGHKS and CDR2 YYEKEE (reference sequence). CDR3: CASSPSGTGVRGYTF. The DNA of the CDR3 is TGTGCCAGCAGCCCTTCGGGGACAGGGGTGCGGGGCTACACCTTC.